The next 5 T cell receptor beta chains were all read from a single sample in a study of early T cells in non-severe SARS-CoV-2 infection. Each CDR3 protein gets one entry after TCRdb re-called the 5' RACE reads with MiXCR. The sample has about 84,000 distinct CDR3 sequences; roughly 12% are singletons. The sample consisted of whole blood. The receptor source for this set is an adult who was a healthcare worker with PCR-confirmed SARS-CoV-2 infection or an uninfected control (not recorded which).

The table lists this clonotype with a few counts. The V gene is TRBV5-1, the J gene TRBJ2-7; 7 nucleotides align to TRBD1. Trimming at V came to 4 bases and at J to 7 bases, leaving 5 bases not matched to a gene. The CDR3 contains 12 residues. CDR1 SGHRS and CDR2 YFSETQ come from the germline V gene. The CDR3 region is CASSTHRGEQYF. The CDR3 nucleotides read TGCGCCAGCAGCACACACAGGGGTGAGCAGTACTTC. Variable domain in full (rest from reference TRBV5-1 and TRBJ2-7): KAGVTQTPRYLIKTRGQQVTLSCSPISGHRSVSWYQQTPGQGLQFLFEYFSETQRNKGNFPGRFSGRQFSNSRSEMNVSTLELGDSALYLCASSTHRGEQYFGPGTRLTVT.

The chain carries TRBV28 and TRBJ1-1, with unresolved D. The CDR3 consists of 15 residues. The V gene's germline CDR1 is MDHEN and CDR2 SYDVKM. The germline V and J ends were trimmed by 5 bases and 4 bases, with 17 bases remaining between them. The CDR3, as DNA: TGTGCCAGCAGTCCCTCCCGGGGATTAGCCACTGAAGCTTTCTTT. Translation gives CASSPSRGLATEAFF.

This clonotype showed up many times. The rearrangement links TRBV7-9 to TRBJ1-5, with a weak D call TRBD1 (5 bases). Germline CDR1 reads SEHNR; CDR2 reads FQNEAQ (reference sequence). The CDR3 is made up of 14 amino acids. V was clipped by 7 bases and J by 9 bases, with 19 bases between them. The CDR3 loop is CASTSLSQGPPQHF. The CDR3 bases are TGTGCCAGCACCTCACTCTCCCAGGGTCCGCCCCAGCATTTT. Full variable domain (rest looked up from reference TRBV7-9 and TRBJ1-5): DTGVSQNPRHKITKRGQNVTFRCDPISEHNRLYWYRQTLGQGPEFLTYFQNEAQLEKSRLLSDRFSAERPKGSFSTLEIQRTEQGDSAMYLCASTSLSQGPPQHFGDGTRLSIL.

V usage is TRBV2 and J usage is TRBJ1-2; 7 positions agree with TRBD1. V dropped 4 bases and J dropped 10; count of bases not matched to a gene: 12. CDR1 is SNHLY and CDR2 is FYNNEI in the germline V gene. CDR3 length equals 14 residues. The CDR3 loop reads CASSGGTVGHDYTF. The CDR3 DNA is TGTGCCAGCAGTGGGGGGACAGTCGGACATGACTACACCTTC.

About this clonotype itself: No conserved phenylalanine or tryptophan is present at the end of the CDR3, so a read error is the likely explanation. The chain has TRBV5-1 and TRBJ2-1; TRBD1 might be the D (6 bases). This CDR3 contains 15 residues. The V and J ends lost 0 bases and 7 bases respectively, with 14 bases between them. CDR1 SGHRS and CDR2 YFSETQ come from the germline V gene. The CDR3 DNA reads as TGCGCCAGCAGCTTGGTAGCAGGGGATAGGAATGAGCAGTTCCTC. Its translation is CASSLVAGDRNEQFL.